The 4 T cell receptor beta chains below all came from one sample that was sequenced in a study of PD-1 blockade in classical Hodgkin lymphoma. Each and every patient relapsed after autologous stem cell transplantation, and patients got differing brentuximab vedotin exposure. Data came from immunoSEQ multiplex PCR; TCRdb stores just in-frame clones and leaves some out. Of approximately 90,000 clones detected, 85% to 95% appear once; the ten largest clones hold less than 3%. The sequencing used peripheral blood mononuclear cells (PBMCs), collected before the second cycle of nivolumab. The origin of the receptors is a human donor with classical Hodgkin lymphoma.

This rearrangement joins TRBV10-3 to TRBJ1-1; D is uncertain. Deletions cut 6 bases from V and 1 base from J, with 9 bases between. Germline assignment: CDR1 ENHRY and CDR2 SYGVKD. CDR3 length: 13 residues. The CDR3 spells CAIRLTGNTEAFF. CDR3 nucleotide sequence: TGTGCCATCAGACTAACGGGGAACACTGAAGCTTTCTTT.

The chain uses TRBV6-5 and TRBJ2-7; the match to TRBD1 covers 11 bases. V lost 7 bases to trimming and J lost 4 bases; unmatched junction nucleotides: 6. Germline-derived CDR1 and CDR2 are MNHEY and SVGAGI. The CDR3 totals 14 residues. The CDR3 region is CASTRTGGAYEQYF. The DNA of the CDR3 is TGTGCCAGCACCCGGACAGGGGGCGCGTACGAGCAGTACTTC.

This clone has only one observation. The chain uses TRBV13 and TRBJ2-5; TRBD2 matches at 12 bases. The J call may be in error: the DNA end matches TRBJ2-7 better. The CDR3 loop spans 16 amino acids. Germline V gene lookup returns CDR1 PRHDT and CDR2 FYEKMQ (reference sequence). CDR3 in amino acids: CASSSTSGRTHYEQYF. CDR3 DNA sequence: TGTGCCAGCAGCAGCACTAGCGGGAGGACCCACTACGAGCAGTACTTC.

This chain connects TRBV19 to TRBJ2-7, with D unclear. V lost 2 bases and J lost 6, with 14 bases in between. In germline, CDR1 is LNHDA, CDR2 SQIVND (reference sequence). The CDR3 is 14 amino acids. The CDR3 loop reads CASSIISGKGEQYF. The CDR3, as DNA: TGTGCCAGTAGTATAATCTCAGGTAAAGGCGAGCAGTACTTC.